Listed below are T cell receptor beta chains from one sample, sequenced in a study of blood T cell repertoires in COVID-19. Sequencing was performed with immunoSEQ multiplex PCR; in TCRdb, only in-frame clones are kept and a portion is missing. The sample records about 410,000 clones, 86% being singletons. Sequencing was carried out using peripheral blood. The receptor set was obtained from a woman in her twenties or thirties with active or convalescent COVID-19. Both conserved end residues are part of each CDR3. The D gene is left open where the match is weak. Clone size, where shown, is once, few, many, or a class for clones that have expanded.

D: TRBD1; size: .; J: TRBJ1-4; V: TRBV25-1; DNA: TGTGCCAGCAGAGGGGGCCTACAGGGTATGGAAAAACTGTTTTTT; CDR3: CASRGGLQGMEKLFF
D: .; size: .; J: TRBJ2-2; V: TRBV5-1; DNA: TGCGCCAGCAGCCCCTCTCGGCCGGAGGCCGGGGAGCTGTTTTTT; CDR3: CASSPSRPEAGELFF
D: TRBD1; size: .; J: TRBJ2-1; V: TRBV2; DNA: TGTGCCAGCAATACGGGACAGGGGAGGAATGAGCAGTTCTTC; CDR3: CASNTGQGRNEQFF
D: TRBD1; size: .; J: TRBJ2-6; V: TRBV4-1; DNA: TGCGCCAGCAGCCCGACCGGGACAGGGGTCTCTGGGGCCAACGTCCTGACTTTC; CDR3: CASSPTGTGVSGANVLTF
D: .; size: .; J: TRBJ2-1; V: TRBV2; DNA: TGTGCCAGGAAAGGGATGGGGCGTCAAGAGCAGTTCTTC; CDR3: CARKGMGRQEQFF
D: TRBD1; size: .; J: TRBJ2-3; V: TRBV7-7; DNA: TGTGCCAGCAGCTTACAGGGGGTTTTCGCAGATACGCAGTATTTT; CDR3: CASSLQGVFADTQYF
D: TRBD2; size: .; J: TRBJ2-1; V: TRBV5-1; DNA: TGCGCCAGCAGCCGCGCACTTAGCGGGGGGGCGGTTTACAATGAGCAGTTCTTC; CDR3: CASSRALSGGAVYNEQFF
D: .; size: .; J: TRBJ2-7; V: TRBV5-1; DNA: TGCGCCAGCAGCTTGATCATGGCCTCCCTCGAGCAGTACTTC; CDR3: CASSLIMASLEQYF
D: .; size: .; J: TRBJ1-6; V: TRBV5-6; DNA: TGTGCCAGCAGCTTGGTTGCCAGTCCGAAACCCCTCCACTTT; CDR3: CASSLVASPKPLHF
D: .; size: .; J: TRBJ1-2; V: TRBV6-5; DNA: TGTGCCAGCAGCCGGGGGGATGGCTACACCTTC; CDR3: CASSRGDGYTF
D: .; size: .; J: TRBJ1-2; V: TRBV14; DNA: TGTGCCAGCAGCCAAGTCGGGGTCGTGACGGATGGCTACACCTTC; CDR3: CASSQVGVVTDGYTF
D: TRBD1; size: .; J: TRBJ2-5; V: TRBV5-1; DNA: TGCGCCAGCAGGGGACAGGGGGCAGGAGAGACCCAGTACTTC; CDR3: CASRGQGAGETQYF
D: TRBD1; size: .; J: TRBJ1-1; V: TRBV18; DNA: TGTGCCAGCTCAACGGGACAGGGGAGGACTGAAGCTTTCTTT; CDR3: CASSTGQGRTEAFF
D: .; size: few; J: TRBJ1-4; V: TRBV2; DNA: TGTGCCAGCAGGACCCCTCGGGGGGCCAGAGCAACTAATGAAAAACTGTTTTTT; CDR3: CASRTPRGARATNEKLFF
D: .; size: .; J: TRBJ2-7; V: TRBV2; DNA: TGTGCCAGCAGTGATGGAGGGCTTAGCTCCTACGAGCAGTACTTC; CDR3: CASSDGGLSSYEQYF
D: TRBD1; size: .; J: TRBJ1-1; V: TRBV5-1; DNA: TGCGCCAGCAGCAGAACAGGGGATCGGGCTTTCTTT; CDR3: CASSRTGDRAFF